Listed below are T cell receptor beta chains from one sample, sequenced in a study of blood T cells in healthy people across ages. Using its own MiXCR run on the 5' RACE reads, TCRdb lists one record per CDR3 protein. This sample yields fewer than 1.5 million distinct CDR3 sequences, of which roughly 45% are seen a single time; around 8% belongs to the top ten. Specimen: blood. The receptors originated from a woman between 18 and 30 years old in good health. CDR3s include the opening cysteine and the closing phenylalanine or tryptophan. D genes are given only for firm matches. Rows may omit the clone size; those that give it use once, few, many or a size class.

d_gene | abundance | j_gene | v_gene | CDR3nt | CDR3aa
TRBD2 | many | TRBJ2-3 | TRBV25-1 | TGTGCCAGCGGTAGCGGGAGAGCAGATACGCAGTATTTT | CASGSGRADTQYF
NA | NA | TRBJ2-1 | TRBV12-3/TRBV12-4 | TGTGCCAGCCGTAACTCCGGGGGTTGCAATGAGCAGTTCTTC | CASRNSGGCNEQFF
NA | NA | TRBJ1-2 | TRBV29-1 | TGCAGCGCCCCCCTAAGGGGCGACTATGGCTACACCTTC | CSAPLRGDYGYTF
NA | few | TRBJ1-2 | TRBV7-9 | TGTGCCAGCAGCGCCTCGGGGCAGGGTCAACAATATGGCTACACCTTC | CASSASGQGQQYGYTF
NA | once | TRBJ2-1 | TRBV4-1 | TGCGCCAGCAGCCTGGTTGTAAGGCGGGACGCCGTGGGGAATGAGCAGTTCTTC | CASSLVVRRDAVGNEQFF
TRBD1 | NA | TRBJ2-5 | TRBV11-2 | TGTGCCAGCAGCTCTGGGACAGGGGACGGGGAGACCCAGTACTTC | CASSSGTGDGETQYF
TRBD1 | NA | TRBJ1-4 | TRBV30 | TGTGCCAGACGCCAGGGGGGGTCTAATGAAAAACTGTTTTTT | CARRQGGSNEKLFF
TRBD1 | NA | TRBJ1-5 | TRBV7-2 | TGTGCCAGCAGCTCTGACGGGACAGCTAGCAATCAGCCCCAGCATTTT | CASSSDGTASNQPQHF
TRBD1 | NA | TRBJ2-1 | TRBV10-3 | TGTGCCATCAGTGAGTCGGAACCGGGACAGGGGGCGCAGGGTGAGCAGTTCTTC | CAISESEPGQGAQGEQFF
TRBD2 | many | TRBJ2-3 | TRBV2 | TGTGCCAGCATGGGGGGGAGCGATAGCACAGATACGCAGTATTTT | CASMGGSDSTDTQYF
TRBD2 | NA | TRBJ2-1 | TRBV6-1 | TGTGCCAGCAGGGGAAAGCGGGAGAGGGCATACAATGAGCAGTTCTTC | CASRGKRERAYNEQFF
TRBD2 | once | TRBJ2-2 | TRBV6-1 | TGTGCCAGCAGTAAACTAGCGGGGGGCGCCTATTACTTCTCACCGGAGGAGCTGTTTTTT | CASSKLAGGAYYFSPEELFF
NA | NA | TRBJ2-1 | TRBV5-1 | TGCGCCAGCAGCTTTGAGGGGGGTCGAGCGGGCAATGAGCAGTTCTTC | CASSFEGGRAGNEQFF
TRBD2 | NA | TRBJ2-5 | TRBV20-1 | TGCAGTGCCCACCGGGAGGACCAAGAGACCCAGTACTTC | CSAHREDQETQYF
TRBD1 | few | TRBJ2-6 | TRBV2 | TGTGCCACCACAGGGGCTGGGGCCAACGTCCTGACTTTC | CATTGAGANVLTF
NA | few | TRBJ2-5 | TRBV11-2 | TGTGCCAGCGCTTTATTGCCATCCCAAGAGACCCAGTACTTC | CASALLPSQETQYF
NA | NA | TRBJ2-1 | TRBV14 | TGTGCCAGCAGCCAAGGTGGGGGGTGGGAGCAGTTCTTC | CASSQGGGWEQFF
TRBD1 | few | TRBJ1-2 | TRBV29-1 | TGCAGCGTCGCCACCGGGACAGGGAACTATGGCTACACCTTC | CSVATGTGNYGYTF
NA | many | TRBJ2-1 | TRBV29-1 | TGCAGCGTTGAGGAGGATGAGCAGTTCTTC | CSVEEDEQFF
NA | NA | TRBJ2-3 | TRBV5-6 | TGTGCCAGCAGCCTCGGGGTCCCCAAATCCACAGATACGCAGTATTTT | CASSLGVPKSTDTQYF
TRBD2 | once | TRBJ2-7 | TRBV20-1 | TGCAGTGCTAGAGATCGGCTAGCGGGAGCGGGTGAGCAGTACTTC | CSARDRLAGAGEQYF
TRBD1 | NA | TRBJ1-5 | TRBV5-5 | TGTGCCAGCAGCCAGACAGGGGAGAATCAGCCCCAGCATTTT | CASSQTGENQPQHF
NA | NA | TRBJ2-3 | TRBV6-5 | TGTGCCAGCAGTTATTCGAAGCCTAGCACAGATACGCAGTATTTT | CASSYSKPSTDTQYF
NA | few | TRBJ2-5 | TRBV28 | TGTGCCAGCAGTTTACTGGGGGTCGGTGAGACCCAGTACTTC | CASSLLGVGETQYF
NA | NA | TRBJ2-5 | TRBV20-1 | TGTAGTGCTGGGGAAGGGGGGGGATTGGAGACCCAGTACTTC | CSAGEGGGLETQYF
NA | NA | TRBJ2-7 | TRBV7-3 | TGTGCCAGCAGCCTTATAGGGGGGGCCTTTTACAATGAGCAGTACTTC | CASSLIGGAFYNEQYF
TRBD1 | NA | TRBJ1-4 | TRBV6-5 | TGTGCCAGCAGTTATGACAGGGCGGGCGAGGAAAAACTGTTTTTT | CASSYDRAGEEKLFF
NA | NA | TRBJ2-1 | TRBV27 | TGTGCCAGCAATACCGGGGGGCCGCTCTACAATGAGCAGTTCTTC | CASNTGGPLYNEQFF
NA | NA | TRBJ1-4 | TRBV25-1 | TGTGCCAGCAGTGATAGGTTAGAAAAACTGTTTTTT | CASSDRLEKLFF
NA | few | TRBJ2-2 | TRBV12-3/TRBV12-4 | TGTGCCAGCAGTTATGCAGGACACACCGGGGAGCTGTTTTTT | CASSYAGHTGELFF
NA | few | TRBJ1-5 | TRBV28 | TGTGCCAGTACAGGGCAGAGCAATCAGCCCCAGCATTTT | CASTGQSNQPQHF
TRBD2 | NA | TRBJ2-3 | TRBV20-1 | TGCAGTGCTAGGGGGGGACTAACGTCAGATACGCAGTATTTT | CSARGGLTSDTQYF
TRBD2 | NA | TRBJ2-1 | TRBV29-1 | TGCAGCGGCGGGGGGGCGTCCGGCAATGAGCAGTTCTTC | CSGGGASGNEQFF
TRBD2 | NA | TRBJ2-5 | TRBV9 | TGTGCCAGCAGCACCGGGACTAGCGAAAAAGAGACCCAGTACTTC | CASSTGTSEKETQYF
NA | NA | TRBJ2-4 | TRBV20-1 | TGCAGTACCTTCAAGGGGGGGGCCAAAAACATTCAGTACTTC | CSTFKGGAKNIQYF
NA | NA | TRBJ2-3 | TRBV12-3/TRBV12-4 | TGTGCCAGCAGGGGGGACGACACGAACACAGATACGCAGTATTTT | CASRGDDTNTDTQYF
NA | NA | TRBJ1-3 | TRBV7-2 | TGTGCCAGCAGCCAGCGGGGGGCTGGAGACACCATATATTTT | CASSQRGAGDTIYF
NA | few | TRBJ2-3 | TRBV25-1 | TGTGCCAGCAGTGTCCCTAGCGCGGATACGCAGTATTTT | CASSVPSADTQYF
NA | NA | TRBJ2-5 | TRBV15 | TGTGCCACCAGCAGTAACACTCCAGGAGCGAGCTCCTACAATGAGCAGTACTTC | CATSSNTPGASSYNEQYF
TRBD1 | few | TRBJ2-7 | TRBV29-1 | TGCAGCGTTCCGGGACAGGCGAGGGAGCAGTACTTC | CSVPGQAREQYF
TRBD2 | NA | TRBJ2-5 | TRBV20-1 | TGCAGTGCTCAGGGACTAGCGGGGCAAGAGACCCAGTACTTC | CSAQGLAGQETQYF
NA | NA | TRBJ1-1 | TRBV6-2/TRBV6-3 | TGTGCCAGCATTGAATGGGGGGCAGGTGAAGCTTTCTTT | CASIEWGAGEAFF
NA | NA | TRBJ2-3 | TRBV12-3/TRBV12-4 | TGTGCCAGCATGGGCTCGGAGCGGGTCACAGATACGCAGTATTTT | CASMGSERVTDTQYF
NA | NA | TRBJ1-2 | TRBV2 | TGTGCCAGCAGTGAAATCCAGAGTGCTAACTATGGCTACACCTTC | CASSEIQSANYGYTF
TRBD1 | NA | TRBJ1-5 | TRBV20-1 | TGCAGTGCTAGAGATTCGGCAGGGGGCGCGCCCCAGCATTTT | CSARDSAGGAPQHF
TRBD2 | NA | TRBJ2-1 | TRBV4-1 | TGCGCCAGCAGCCAAGTGGTAGCGGGAGTGGGGAATGAGCAGTTCTTC | CASSQVVAGVGNEQFF
TRBD2 | NA | TRBJ2-7 | TRBV3-1 | TGTGCCAGCAGCCCCGGACTAGCGGGAGCTCTGGAGCAGTACTTC | CASSPGLAGALEQYF
TRBD2 | few | TRBJ2-1 | TRBV20-1 | TGCAGTGGGGCGGGGGATGAGCAGTTCTTC | CSGAGDEQFF
NA | few | TRBJ1-6 | TRBV27 | TGTGCCAGCAGTGAGGGGAGCTCCTATAATTCACCCCTCCACTTT | CASSEGSSYNSPLHF
NA | once | TRBJ2-1 | TRBV11-2 | TGTGCCAGCAGCTTAGCTCAACTCAGCGGTTTGGAGAATGAGCAGTTCTTC | CASSLAQLSGLENEQFF
NA | few | TRBJ1-1 | TRBV11-2 | TGTGCCAGCAGCTCCCCCCCCGCGGGGGCCAGAAGGACTGAAGCTTTCTTT | CASSSPPAGARRTEAFF
TRBD1 | NA | TRBJ2-1 | TRBV5-1 | TGCGCCAGCAGCTACCGGGACAGGGGGCGGAATGAGCAGTTCTTC | CASSYRDRGRNEQFF
TRBD2 | NA | TRBJ2-7 | TRBV27 | TGTGCCAGCAGTATGCTAGTGCGGGGGGGCCTCTTTTCCTACAATGAGCAGTACTTC | CASSMLVRGGLFSYNEQYF
TRBD2 | NA | TRBJ2-1 | TRBV29-1 | TGCAGCGTTGGGGGGGGGGACAATGAGCAGTTCTTC | CSVGGGDNEQFF
NA | NA | TRBJ1-2 | TRBV20-1 | TGCAGTGCCCCACTCGGGGATCATCACTATGGCTACACCTTC | CSAPLGDHHYGYTF
TRBD1 | NA | TRBJ1-5 | TRBV7-2 | TGTGCCAGCAGCTTACAAGCGGGGGACAGAAATCAGCCCCAGCATTTT | CASSLQAGDRNQPQHF
TRBD2 | few | TRBJ2-5 | TRBV14 | TGTGCCAGCAGCGCCGGGACTAGCGGGAGTTGGGAGACCCAGTACTTC | CASSAGTSGSWETQYF
TRBD2 | NA | TRBJ2-4 | TRBV3-1 | TGTGCCAGCAGCTCTAGCGGGAGGGACGCCTACAATGAACAGTACTTC | CASSSSGRDAYNEQYF